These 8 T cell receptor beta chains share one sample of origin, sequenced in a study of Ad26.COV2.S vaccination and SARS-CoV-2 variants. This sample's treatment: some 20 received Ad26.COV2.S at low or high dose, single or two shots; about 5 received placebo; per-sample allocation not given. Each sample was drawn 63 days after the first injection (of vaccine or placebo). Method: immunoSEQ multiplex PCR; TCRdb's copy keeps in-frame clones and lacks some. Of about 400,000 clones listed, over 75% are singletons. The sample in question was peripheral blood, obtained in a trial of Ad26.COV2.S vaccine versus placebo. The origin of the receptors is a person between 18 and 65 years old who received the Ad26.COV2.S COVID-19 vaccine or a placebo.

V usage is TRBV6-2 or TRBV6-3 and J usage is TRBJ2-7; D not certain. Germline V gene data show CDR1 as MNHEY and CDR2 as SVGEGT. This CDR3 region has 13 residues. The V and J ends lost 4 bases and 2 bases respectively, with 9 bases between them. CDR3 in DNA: TGTGCCAGCAGTTTAACCAGGCCCTACGAGCAGTACTTC. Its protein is CASSLTRPYEQYF.

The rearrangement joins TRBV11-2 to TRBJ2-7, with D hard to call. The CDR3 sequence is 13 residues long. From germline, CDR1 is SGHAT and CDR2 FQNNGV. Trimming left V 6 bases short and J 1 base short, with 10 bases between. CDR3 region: CASSVGGSYEQYF. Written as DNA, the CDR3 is TGTGCCAGCAGTGTGGGTGGTTCCTACGAGCAGTACTTC.

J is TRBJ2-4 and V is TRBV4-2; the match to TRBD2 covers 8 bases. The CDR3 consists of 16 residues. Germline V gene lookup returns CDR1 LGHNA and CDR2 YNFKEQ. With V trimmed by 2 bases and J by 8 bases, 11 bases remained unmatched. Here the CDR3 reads CASSQSGAGGVYIQYF. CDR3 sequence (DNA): TGTGCCAGCAGCCAATCTGGCGCGGGGGGCGTGTACATTCAGTACTTC.

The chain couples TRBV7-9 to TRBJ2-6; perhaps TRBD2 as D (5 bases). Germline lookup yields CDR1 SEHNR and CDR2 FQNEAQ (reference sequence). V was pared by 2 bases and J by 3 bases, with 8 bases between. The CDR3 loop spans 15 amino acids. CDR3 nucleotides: TGTGCCAGCAGCTTAATTACTAGTGGGGCCAACGTCCTGACTTTC. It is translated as CASSLITSGANVLTF.

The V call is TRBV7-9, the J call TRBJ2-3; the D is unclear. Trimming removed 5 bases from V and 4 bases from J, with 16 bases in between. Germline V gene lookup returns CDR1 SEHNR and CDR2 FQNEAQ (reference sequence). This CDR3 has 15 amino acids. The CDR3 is CASSQETTWADTQYF. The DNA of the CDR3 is TGTGCCAGCAGCCAGGAGACCACCTGGGCAGATACGCAGTATTTT.

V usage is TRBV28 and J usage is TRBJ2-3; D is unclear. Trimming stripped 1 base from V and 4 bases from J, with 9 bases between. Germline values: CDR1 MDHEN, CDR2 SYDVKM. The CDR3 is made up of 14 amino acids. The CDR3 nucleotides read TGTGCCAGCAGTTTATCCGATATCCCAGATACGCAGTATTTT. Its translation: CASSLSDIPDTQYF.

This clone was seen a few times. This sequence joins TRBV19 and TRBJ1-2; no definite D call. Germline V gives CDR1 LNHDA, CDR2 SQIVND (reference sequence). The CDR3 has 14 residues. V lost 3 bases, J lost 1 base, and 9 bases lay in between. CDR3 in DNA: TGTGCCAGTAGTATCGGCGGCAGTAACTATGGCTACACCTTC. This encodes CASSIGGSNYGYTF. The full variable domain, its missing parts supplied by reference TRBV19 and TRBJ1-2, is DGGITQSPKYLFRKEGQNVTLSCEQNLNHDAMYWYRQDPGQGLRLIYYSQIVNDFQKGDIAEGYSVSREKKESFPLTVTSAQKNPTAFYLCASSIGGSNYGYTFGSGTRLTVV.

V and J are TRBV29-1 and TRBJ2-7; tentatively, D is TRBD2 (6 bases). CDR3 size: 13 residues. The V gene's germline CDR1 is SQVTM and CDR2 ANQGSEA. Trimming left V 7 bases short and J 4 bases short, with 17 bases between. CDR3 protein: CSALAHTEYEQYF. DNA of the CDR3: TGCAGCGCTCTAGCGCACACCGAATACGAGCAGTACTTC.